This T cell receptor beta chain was obtained from a study of T-cell memory formation after mild COVID-19. Study overall: TCR clustering was largely donor specific. Overall study results and limits: Clones contracting day 15 to 85 were balanced CD4/CD8; later expanders leaned CD4+.

In the case of this clonotype: The target antigen is unknown.

CDR3 length equals 13 residues. Trimming took off 5 bases at V and 6 bases at J, with 14 bases between the two ends. Germline V gene lookup returns CDR1 SEHNR and CDR2 FQNEAQ (reference sequence). 5'RACE primed at constant segments yielded TCR alpha and TCR beta cDNA libraries bearing sample barcodes and UMIs. A single record per CDR3 protein comes from TCRdb applying MiXCR to the 5' RACE reads. The table includes 65,000 to 100,000 distinct CDR3 sequences, about 13% detected once. The rearrangement links TRBV7-9 to TRBJ2-7; D is perhaps TRBD2 (7 bases). The specimen sequenced was PBMCs or a T cell subset sorted from them (not recorded which). This TCR came from a man aged 18 to 29 who had mild COVID-19 (a few samples of this study predate the infection). Cell type and time point are not known. Here the CDR3 reads CASSPPRGAEQYF. The CDR3 DNA is TGTGCCAGCAGCCCTCCCCGGGGGGCCGAGCAGTACTTC.